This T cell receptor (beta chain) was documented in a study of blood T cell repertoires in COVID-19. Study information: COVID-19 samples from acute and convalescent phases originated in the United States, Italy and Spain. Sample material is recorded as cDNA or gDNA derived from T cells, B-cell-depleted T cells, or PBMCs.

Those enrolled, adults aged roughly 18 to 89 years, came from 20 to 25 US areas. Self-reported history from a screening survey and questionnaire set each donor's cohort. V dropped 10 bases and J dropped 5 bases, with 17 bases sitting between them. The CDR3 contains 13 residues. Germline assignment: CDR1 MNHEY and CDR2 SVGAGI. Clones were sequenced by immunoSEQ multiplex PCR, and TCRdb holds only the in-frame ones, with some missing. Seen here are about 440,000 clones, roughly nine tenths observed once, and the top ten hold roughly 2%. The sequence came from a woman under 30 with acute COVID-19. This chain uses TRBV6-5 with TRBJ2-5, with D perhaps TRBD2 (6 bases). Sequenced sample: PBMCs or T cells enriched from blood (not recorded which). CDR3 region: CATAGPGTETQYF. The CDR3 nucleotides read TGTGCCACTGCGGGGCCGGGAACGGAGACCCAGTACTTC.